The clone carrying this T cell receptor beta chain has just a few counts. Original processing notes: Cell counts per sample came from amplifying reference gene primers. Measured with immunoSEQ multiplex PCR; TCRdb has only the in-frame clones, and not every one. The V and J calls and clone size were taken over from that table, and D and trimming were inferred from the DNA. The data hold about 130,000 clones, with approximately 85% observed a single time. This entry belongs to a study of blood T cell repertoires in COVID-19. Study overall: Spain, Italy and the United States supplied samples that represented acute and convalescent COVID-19. PBMCs, B-cell-depleted T cells, or T cells were the source of the cDNA or gDNA that made up the material.

The V end was cut by 5 bases, the J end by 10 bases, with 11 bases between. Germline assignment: CDR1 GTSNPN and CDR2 SVGIG (reference sequence). The CDR3 is 10 amino acids. The sequence came from a human donor in a cohort sampled during active COVID-19. The V gene is TRBV30, the J gene TRBJ1-1; D gene unclear. What was sequenced was peripheral blood. The CDR3, as DNA: TGTGCCTGGGGCCGGAGTGGAGCTTTCTTT. Its translation is CAWGRSGAFF.